This TCR beta chain was captured in a study of blood T cell repertoires in COVID-19. Assay: immunoSEQ multiplex PCR; the TCRdb copy retains only in-frame clones and omits some. The sample carries 75,000 or so clones, around 80% recorded once. Germline CDR1 and CDR2: MNHNY and SVGAGI (reference sequence). This CDR3 has 13 residues. The ends lost 6 bases at V and 4 bases at J; junction bases unmatched: 3. This TCR was recovered from a woman in her 70s with acute or convalescent COVID-19. The source material was peripheral blood. The chain is built from TRBV6-6 and TRBJ2-1; TRBD1 matches 7 bases. CDR3 amino acids: CASSWTGYNEQFF. The CDR3 nucleotides are TGTGCCAGCAGCTGGACAGGTTACAATGAGCAGTTCTTC.